The sequence of this T cell receptor beta chain was determined in a study of identical twins. About this clonotype itself: The target antigen is unknown.

Healthy Caucasians alone served as donors. Template switching added a universal primer site; cDNA carried unique molecular identifiers. MiXCR, applied by TCRdb to the 5' RACE reads, yields one record per CDR3 protein. The sample carries around 280,000 distinct CDR3 sequences, under 9.5% recorded once. Study-level findings and limits: Without tracking the same donors, conclusions rested on cross-sectional statistical analysis. In zero-insertion analyses, partial confounding could arise from invariant MAIT and iNKT cells.

V lost 6 bases, J lost 2 bases, and 21 bases lay in between. The length of the CDR3 is 17 residues. Germline V gives CDR1 MNHEY, CDR2 SMNVEV (reference sequence). The data were also submitted as part of a second study, on yellow fever vaccine responses in identical twins.

The specimen was memory (CD45RO+) T cells sorted from blood. The clonotype originates from a woman aged 18-29 years in good health. This rearrangement joins TRBV27 to TRBJ2-3; TRBD2 is a possible D gene (7 bases). In DNA form, the CDR3 reads TGTGCCAGCAGACTAGCGAGCGCCGGGACAAACACAGATACGCAGTATTTT. The encoded protein is CASRLASAGTNTDTQYF.